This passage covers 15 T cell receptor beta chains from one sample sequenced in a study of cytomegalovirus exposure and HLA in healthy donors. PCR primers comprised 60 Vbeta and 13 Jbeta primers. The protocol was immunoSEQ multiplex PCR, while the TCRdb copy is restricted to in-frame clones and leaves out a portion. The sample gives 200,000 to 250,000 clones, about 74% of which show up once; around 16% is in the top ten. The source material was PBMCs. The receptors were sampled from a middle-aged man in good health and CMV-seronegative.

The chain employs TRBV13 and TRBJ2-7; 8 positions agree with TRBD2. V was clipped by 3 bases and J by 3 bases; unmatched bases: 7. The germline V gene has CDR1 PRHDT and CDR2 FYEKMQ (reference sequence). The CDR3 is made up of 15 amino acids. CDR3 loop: CASSFTDGRDYEQYF. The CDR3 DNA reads TGTGCCAGCAGCTTCACTGACGGGAGGGACTACGAGCAGTACTTC.

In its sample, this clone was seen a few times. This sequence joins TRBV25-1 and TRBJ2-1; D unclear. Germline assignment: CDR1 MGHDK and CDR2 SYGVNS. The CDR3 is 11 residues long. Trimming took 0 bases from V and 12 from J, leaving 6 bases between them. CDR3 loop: CASSEYLWQFF. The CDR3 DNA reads TGTGCCAGCAGTGAATATCTCTGGCAGTTCTTC.

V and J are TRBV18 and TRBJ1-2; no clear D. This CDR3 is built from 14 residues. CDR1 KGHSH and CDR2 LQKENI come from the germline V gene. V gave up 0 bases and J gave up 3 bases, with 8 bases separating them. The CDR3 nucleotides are TGTGCCAGCTCACCACCGAGGGTGGACTATGGCTACACCTTC. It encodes CASSPPRVDYGYTF.

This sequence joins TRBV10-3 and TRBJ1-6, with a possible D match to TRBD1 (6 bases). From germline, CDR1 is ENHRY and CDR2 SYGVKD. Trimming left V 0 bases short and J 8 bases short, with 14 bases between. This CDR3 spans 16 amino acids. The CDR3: CAISESTGPRHSPLHF. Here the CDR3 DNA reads TGTGCCATCAGTGAGTCGACAGGTCCTCGTCATTCACCCCTCCACTTT.

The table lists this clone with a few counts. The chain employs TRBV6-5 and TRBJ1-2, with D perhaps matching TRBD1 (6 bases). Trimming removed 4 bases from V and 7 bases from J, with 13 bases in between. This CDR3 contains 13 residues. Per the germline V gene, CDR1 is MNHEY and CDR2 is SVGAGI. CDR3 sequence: CASSLQGTAGYTF. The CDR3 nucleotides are TGTGCCAGCAGTTTACAGGGTACCGCTGGCTACACCTTC.

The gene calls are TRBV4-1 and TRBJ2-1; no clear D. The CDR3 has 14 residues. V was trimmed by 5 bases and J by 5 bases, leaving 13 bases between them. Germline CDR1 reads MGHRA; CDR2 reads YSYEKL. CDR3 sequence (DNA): TGCGCCAGCAGCTCACGCCAGATCAACAATGAGCAGTTCTTC. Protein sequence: CASSSRQINNEQFF.

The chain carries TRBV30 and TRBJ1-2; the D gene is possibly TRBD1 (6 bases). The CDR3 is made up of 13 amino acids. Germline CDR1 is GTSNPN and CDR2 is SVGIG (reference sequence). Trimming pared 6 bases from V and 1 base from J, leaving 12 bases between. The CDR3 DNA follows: TGTGCCTGCGGACAGCCGATTAACTATGGCTACACCTTC. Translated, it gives CACGQPINYGYTF.

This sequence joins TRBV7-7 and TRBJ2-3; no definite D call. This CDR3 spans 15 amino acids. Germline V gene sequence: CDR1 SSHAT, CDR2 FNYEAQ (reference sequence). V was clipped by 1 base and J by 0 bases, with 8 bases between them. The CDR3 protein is CASSLGSTSTDTQYF. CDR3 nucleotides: TGTGCCAGCAGCTTAGGGTCGACAAGCACAGATACGCAGTATTTT. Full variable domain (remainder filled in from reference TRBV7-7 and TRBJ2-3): GAGVSQSPRYKVTKRGQDVTLRCDPISSHATLYWYQQALGQGPEFLTYFNYEAQPDKSGLPSDRFSAERPEGSISTLTIQRTEQRDSAMYRCASSLGSTSTDTQYFGPGTRLTVL.

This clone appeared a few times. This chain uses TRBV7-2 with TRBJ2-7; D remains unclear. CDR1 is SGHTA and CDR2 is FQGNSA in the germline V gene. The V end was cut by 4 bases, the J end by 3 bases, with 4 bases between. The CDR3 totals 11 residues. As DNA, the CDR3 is TGTGCCAGCAGCTCTTACTACGAGCAGTACTTC. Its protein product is CASSSYYEQYF.

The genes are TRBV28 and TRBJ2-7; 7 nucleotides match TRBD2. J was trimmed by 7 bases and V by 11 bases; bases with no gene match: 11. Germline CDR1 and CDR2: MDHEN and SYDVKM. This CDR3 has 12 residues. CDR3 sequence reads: CASLSGKGEQYF. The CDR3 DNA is TGTGCCTCCCTCAGCGGGAAAGGGGAGCAGTACTTC.

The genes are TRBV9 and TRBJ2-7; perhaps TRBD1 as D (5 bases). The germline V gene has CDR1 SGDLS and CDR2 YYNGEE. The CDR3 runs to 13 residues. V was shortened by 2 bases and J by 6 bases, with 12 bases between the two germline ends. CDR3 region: CASSVGLRAEQYF. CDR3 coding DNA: TGTGCCAGCAGCGTGGGGCTTCGGGCCGAGCAGTACTTC.

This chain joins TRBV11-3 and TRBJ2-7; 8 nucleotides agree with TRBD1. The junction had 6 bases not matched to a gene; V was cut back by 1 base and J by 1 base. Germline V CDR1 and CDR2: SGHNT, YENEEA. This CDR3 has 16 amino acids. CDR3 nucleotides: TGTGCCAGCAGCTTAGCTGACAGGGGACTTTCCTACGAGCAGTACTTC. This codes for CASSLADRGLSYEQYF.

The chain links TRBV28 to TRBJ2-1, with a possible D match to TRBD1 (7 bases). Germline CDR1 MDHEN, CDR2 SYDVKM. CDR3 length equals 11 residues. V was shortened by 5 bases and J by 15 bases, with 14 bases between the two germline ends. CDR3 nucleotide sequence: TGTGCCAGCAGTGGAGGGGGCGCACGGTTCTTC. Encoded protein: CASSGGGARFF.

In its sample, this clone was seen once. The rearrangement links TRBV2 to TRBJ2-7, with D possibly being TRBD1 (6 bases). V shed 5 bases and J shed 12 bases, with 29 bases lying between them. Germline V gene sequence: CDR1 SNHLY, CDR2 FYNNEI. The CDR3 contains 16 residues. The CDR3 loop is CASSRSTSGTIDQWYF. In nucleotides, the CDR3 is TGTGCCAGCAGTCGTAGTACTTCCGGGACAATTGATCAATGGTACTTC.

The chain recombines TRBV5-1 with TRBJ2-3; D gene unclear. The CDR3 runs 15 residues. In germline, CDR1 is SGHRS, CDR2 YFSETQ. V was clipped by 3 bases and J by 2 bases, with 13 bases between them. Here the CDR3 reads CASSSGSPVTDTQYF. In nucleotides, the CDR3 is TGCGCCAGCAGCTCAGGAAGTCCCGTCACAGATACGCAGTATTTT. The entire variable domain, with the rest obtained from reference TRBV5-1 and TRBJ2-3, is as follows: KAGVTQTPRYLIKTRGQQVTLSCSPISGHRSVSWYQQTPGQGLQFLFEYFSETQRNKGNFPGRFSGRQFSNSRSEMNVSTLELGDSALYLCASSSGSPVTDTQYFGPGTRLTVL.